This T cell receptor (beta chain) was identified in a study of blood T cell repertoires in COVID-19. The wider study: The origin of the acute and convalescent COVID-19 samples was the United States, Italy and Spain.

Only a few counts were recorded for this clone. Membership in each cohort depended on participant-reported clinical history. TCRdb keeps only in-frame clones here, not all; method: immunoSEQ multiplex PCR. Of some 190,000 clones detected, roughly 77% appear once; the ten largest clones hold around 16%. This clonotype originated in a woman aged 50 to 60 with acute COVID-19. The sequencing sample was made of PBMCs or T cells enriched from blood (not recorded which).

DNA for the CDR3: TGTGCCAGCAGTTTAAATGCGGGCCGGGAGCTGTTTTTT. The encoded protein is CASSLNAGRELFF. This chain connects TRBV12-3 or TRBV12-4 to TRBJ2-2; D is perhaps TRBD2 (5 bases). V was cut by 2 bases and J by 9 bases, with 10 bases left in between. This CDR3 has 13 residues.